This T cell receptor beta chain was observed in a study of blood T cell repertoires in COVID-19. Study in general: Nucleic acid was either cDNA or gDNA, and it came from T cells, B-cell-depleted T cells, or PBMCs.

Original analysis: For nucleated cells, counts were estimated from reference gene primer amplification. TCRdb's copy holds only in-frame clones and misses some; the assay was immunoSEQ multiplex PCR. V and J calls and clone size are as listed in that table; D and trimming were resolved from the DNA. Here the sample spans 260,000 or so clones, 85% to 90% being singletons. CDR1 ENHRY and CDR2 SYGVKD come from the germline V gene. V lost 8 bases and J lost 4; bases outside the gene matches: 2. The CDR3 totals 13 residues. The origin of this receptor is a man in his late teens or twenties who had recovered from COVID-19. Sequenced sample: PBMCs or T cells enriched from blood (not recorded which). This sequence joins TRBV10-3 and TRBJ2-1; TRBD2 matches 10 bases. DNA of the CDR3: TGTGCCATCCGGACTAGCGGTTACAATGAGCAGTTCTTC. The encoded protein is CAIRTSGYNEQFF.